This TCR beta chain comes out of a study of cytomegalovirus exposure and HLA in healthy donors. Study as a whole: From donors who were HLA-typed, an early data release held about 85 million unique TCRs. Findings and limits, study-wide: TCR beta chain V- and J-gene trimming was linked, in a later analysis, to a missense variant in DCLRE1C. What a later analysis showed was that several of the most significant clusters appeared linked to common viral pathogens. Most TCRs appeared rarely, but some public TCRs recurred in many donors.

For this clone: Its antigen is as yet unknown.

Researchers ran the PCR with 60 Vbeta and 13 Jbeta primers. The protocol was immunoSEQ multiplex PCR, while the TCRdb copy is restricted to in-frame clones and leaves out a portion. The sample lists 100,000 to 150,000 clones, 65% to 80% occurring once. Trimming took 8 bases from V and 4 from J, leaving 12 bases between them. The CDR3 runs 13 residues. Germline CDR1 reads SNHLY; CDR2 reads FYNNEI. The chain couples TRBV2 to TRBJ2-1; TRBD2 is a possible D gene (5 bases). Input material: PBMCs. The source is a woman aged 40 to 50 in good health and CMV-seronegative. CDR3 coding DNA: TGTGCCAGCGAGGGTGGCGGTTACAATGAGCAGTTCTTC. It yields the protein CASEGGGYNEQFF.